This T cell receptor (beta chain) was sequenced in a study of Ad26.COV2.S vaccination and SARS-CoV-2 variants. Points from the study as a whole: Placebo recipients and vaccine recipients were similar in non-spike TCR breadth. Substantial post-vaccination breadth of spike-specific CD8+ and CD4+ T cell responses was reported.

V was cut by 3 bases and J by 4 bases, with 11 bases left in between. There are 14 residues in the CDR3. Germline V gene sequence: CDR1 SGHRS, CDR2 YFSETQ. Sequencing was performed with immunoSEQ multiplex PCR; in TCRdb, only in-frame clones are kept and a portion is missing. The sample holds roughly 410,000 clones; roughly four fifths are singletons and the top ten take 7.4%. Treatment defined: 19 received Ad26.COV2.S at low or high dose, single or two shots; five or six received placebo; per-sample allocation not given. Sampling was performed 63 days after the first vaccine or placebo injection. An 18-55-year-old adult in Boston served as donor. Immunization relied on an Ad26 vector, which expressed Wuhan-strain SARS-CoV-2 spike. This clone has a handful of counts. Its antigen is unidentified.

V is TRBV5-1 and J is TRBJ2-1; D remains unclear. Sequences were derived from peripheral blood, sampled in a trial of Ad26.COV2.S vaccine versus placebo. The TCR originated in a person aged 18-60 years who received the Ad26.COV2.S COVID-19 vaccine or a placebo. The CDR3 loop is CASSSRGPYNEQFF. The CDR3 region has the DNA TGCGCCAGCAGCTCTCGCGGCCCTTACAATGAGCAGTTCTTC.